This T cell receptor (beta chain) was captured by sequencing in a study of cytomegalovirus exposure and HLA in healthy donors. V gave up 0 bases and J gave up 7 bases, with 13 bases separating them. The germline V gene encodes CDR1 MNHEY and CDR2 SVGAGI. The CDR3 contains 15 residues. This clone came up a few times. No antigen is known for it. Study observations and caveats: TCR beta chains associated with HLA were, in a later analysis, more clonally expanded than equally common others. Donors were assumed by presence/absence analyses to have roughly uniform sequencing depth.

Researchers ran the PCR with 60 Vbeta and 13 Jbeta primers. Under the authors' procedure: In a later analysis, the count reached about 80 million unique TCR beta chains, with approximately 11 million shared. Profiled with immunoSEQ multiplex PCR; TCRdb holds only in-frame clones, not every one. V, J and clone size are taken as reported in that table, and D and trimming were inferred from the DNA itself. The table has about 170,000 clones, roughly 80% seen once. The genes are TRBV6-5 and TRBJ1-5; D not certain. The material sequenced was PBMCs. This TCR was sampled from a girl aged 2-10 years in good health and CMV-seropositive. The CDR3 nucleotides read TGTGCCAGCAGTTACTCCTCTAACGGGAGGCAGCCCCAGCATTTT. Its translation: CASSYSSNGRQPQHF.